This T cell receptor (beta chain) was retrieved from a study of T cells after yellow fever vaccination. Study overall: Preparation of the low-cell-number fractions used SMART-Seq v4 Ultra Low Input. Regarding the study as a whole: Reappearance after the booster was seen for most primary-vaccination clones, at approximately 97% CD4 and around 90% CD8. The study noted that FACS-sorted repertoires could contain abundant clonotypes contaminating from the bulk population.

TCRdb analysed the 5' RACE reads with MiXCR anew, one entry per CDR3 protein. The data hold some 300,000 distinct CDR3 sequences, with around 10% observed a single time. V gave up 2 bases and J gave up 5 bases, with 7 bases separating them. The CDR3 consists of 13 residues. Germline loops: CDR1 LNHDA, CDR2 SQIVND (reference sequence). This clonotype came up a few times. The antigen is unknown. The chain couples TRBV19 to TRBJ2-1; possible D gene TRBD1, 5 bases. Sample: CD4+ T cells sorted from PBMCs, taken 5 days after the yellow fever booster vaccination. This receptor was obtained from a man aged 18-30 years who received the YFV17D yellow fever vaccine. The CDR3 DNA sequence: TGTGCCAGTAGTATATCCAGGGACAATGAGCAGTTCTTC. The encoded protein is CASSISRDNEQFF.